Below, 14 T cell receptor beta chains from the same sample are listed, as sequenced in a study of regulatory T cells in long-lasting Graves disease. Time point of the sample: newly diagnosed GD, antithyroid drugs for less than 3 months. Generation of the TCR library employed RNA extracted from PBMCs. Libraries of TCR beta came from iRepertoire HTBI primers plus Arm-PCR of CDR3 regions. MiXCR, run by TCRdb on the multiplex PCR reads, gives a single entry per CDR3 protein. The sample yields some 220,000 distinct CDR3 sequences, roughly a fifth seen once. Separately, the same data were catalogued under a study of T cells in Graves' hyperthyroidism and ophthalmopathy.

The material was peripheral blood mononuclear cells (PBMCs), obtained at new diagnosis, from a patient treated with antithyroid drugs. These receptors came from a woman aged 30 to 39 with Graves disease.

The chain is built from TRBV4-1 and TRBJ2-3; D may be TRBD1 or TRBD2 (5 bases each). The length of the CDR3 is 13 residues. The ends were cut back, 3 bases at V and 9 bases at J, with 13 bases in the middle. The germline V gene encodes CDR1 MGHRA and CDR2 YSYEKL. DNA for the CDR3: TGCGCCAGCAGCCATCCCTTAGGGGAGACGCAGTATTTT. Its translation is CASSHPLGETQYF.

The rearrangement links TRBV2 to TRBJ2-1; TRBD1 matches at 10 bases. In germline, CDR1 is SNHLY, CDR2 FYNNEI. Trimming at V came to 3 bases and at J to 5 bases, leaving 7 bases not matched to a gene. The CDR3 has 16 residues. The CDR3 reads CASSEAGQGIDNEQFF. DNA of the CDR3: TGTGCCAGCAGTGAGGCGGGACAGGGGATAGACAATGAGCAGTTCTTC.

The table lists this clonotype with many counts. The V call is TRBV4-1, the J call TRBJ2-1; a weak D match, TRBD2 (6 bases). The germline CDR1 and CDR2 sequences are MGHRA and YSYEKL. The CDR3 extends over 17 amino acids. Trimming cost V 4 bases and J 1 base, with 17 bases left between them. The chain's CDR3 is CASSRAPLADSYNEQFF. DNA of the CDR3: TGCGCCAGCAGCCGAGCCCCGTTAGCGGATTCCTACAATGAGCAGTTCTTC.

This clonotype has a count of ten or more. DNA of the CDR3: TGTGCCAGCGAACAGGGCGGCAGCAATCAGCCCCAGCATTTT. Residues: CASEQGGSNQPQHF. The chain carries TRBV12-3 or TRBV12-4 and TRBJ1-5, with a tentative D call TRBD1 (6 bases). The CDR3 spans 14 residues. The V and J ends lost 8 bases and 1 base respectively, with 12 bases between them.

This chain uses TRBV2 with TRBJ2-1, with 8 bases that match TRBD2. The CDR3 spans 15 residues. Unmatched junction bases numbered 10, after V lost 6 bases and J lost 6 bases. The germline V gene has CDR1 SNHLY and CDR2 FYNNEI. CDR3 sequence (DNA): TGTGCCAGCAGAAACCACCAGCGGGAGTTCAATGAGCAGTTCTTC. Protein: CASRNHQREFNEQFF.

Concerning this clonotype: A far larger clone is off by one base, so a read error is likely. The CDR3 nucleotides read TGTGCCAGCAGCTTGGAGGGGTTACAGCCCCGGCATTTT. Its translation: CASSLEGLQPRHF. The rearrangement uses TRBV12-3 or TRBV12-4 and TRBJ1-5, with D perhaps TRBD1 (5 bases). The length of the CDR3 is 13 residues.

This clonotype came up many times. The chain uses TRBV27 and TRBJ1-3; the D gene is possibly TRBD1 (5 bases). CDR3 length: 14 amino acids. V was shortened by 6 bases and J by 2 bases, with 11 bases between the two germline ends. Per germline, CDR1 MNHEY and CDR2 SMNVEV (reference sequence). The CDR3, as DNA: TGTGCCAGCAGGGCGGGGGTGACTGGAAACACCATATATTTT. As protein: CASRAGVTGNTIYF.

This clonotype was recorded at least ten times. Here the CDR3 reads CASSSQTVYGYTF. In DNA form, the CDR3 reads TGTGCCAGCAGTTCCCAAACGGTATATGGCTACACCTTC. The rearrangement links TRBV6-2 or TRBV6-3 to TRBJ1-2; no definite D call. The CDR3 extends over 13 amino acids. Germline V lookup: CDR1 MNHEY, CDR2 SVGEGT. Deletions cut 4 bases from V and 5 bases from J, with 11 bases between.

This clonotype has a count of ten or more. This chain uses TRBV6-5 with TRBJ1-5; D uncertain. The V gene lost 2 bases and the J gene lost 3 bases, with 8 bases spanning the gap. In germline, CDR1 is MNHEY, CDR2 SVGAGI. The CDR3 loop spans 14 amino acids. CDR3 bases: TGTGCCAGCAGTTACCGGGGTCACAATCAGCCCCAGCATTTT. This translates into CASSYRGHNQPQHF.

This clonotype came up many times. The gene calls are TRBV10-3 and TRBJ1-6; maybe TRBD1 (6 bases). Germline values: CDR1 ENHRY, CDR2 SYGVKD. Trimming shortened V by 4 bases and J by 0 bases, and 10 bases separated the two germline ends. This CDR3 is 16 amino acids long. The CDR3 DNA reads as TGTGCCATCAGTGTCGGGGGCAGCTCCTATAATTCACCCCTCCACTTT. Encoded protein: CAISVGGSSYNSPLHF.

This clonotype was found many times. CDR3 nucleotide sequence: TGTGCCTGGAGTACGGGGGGAAGCCAAGAGACCCAGTACTTC. Translation: CAWSTGGSQETQYF. The chain carries TRBV30 and TRBJ2-5; TRBD2 aligns across 7 bases. The CDR3 contains 14 residues. J gave up 1 base and V 2 bases, and 4 bases lay outside the gene matches. Germline CDR1 is GTSNPN and CDR2 is SVGIG (reference sequence).

Remarks on this clonotype: A far larger clone differs by one base, so this is likely a read error. The chain joins TRBV12-3 or TRBV12-4 to TRBJ2-3; no clear D gene. Judging by the DNA end, TRBJ1-1 fits better; the J call may be wrong. The CDR3 covers 14 residues. CDR3 coding DNA: TGTGCCAGCAGTTCCCTAAGGATCCAGCATACGGCTTTCTTT. Protein sequence: CASSSLRIQHTAFF.

This clonotype was seen at least ten times. The chain is built from TRBV20-1 and TRBJ2-7; D may be TRBD2 (5 bases). This CDR3 has 13 amino acids. Germline loops: CDR1 DFQATT, CDR2 SNEGSKA (reference sequence). V lost 5 bases to trimming and J lost 4 bases, with 15 bases between them. This CDR3 reads CSAGRPGIYEQYF. Here the CDR3 DNA reads TGCAGTGCTGGCCGCCCGGGGATTTACGAGCAGTACTTC.

This clonotype was detected ten times or more. Written as DNA, the CDR3 is TGTGCCAGCAGATCTAGCGGGAGGAGTCCCGGGGAGCTGTTTTTT. It translates to CASRSSGRSPGELFF. The chain combines TRBV6-1 with TRBJ2-2; 11 nucleotides align to TRBD2. The CDR3 length is 15 residues. Germline trimming cut 6 bases from V and 6 bases from J; bases unmatched to any gene: 6. Germline values: CDR1 MNHNS, CDR2 SASEGT.